This T cell receptor beta chain is drawn from a study of T cell responses to AZD1222 COVID-19 vaccine. Whole-study findings and limits: Only a handful of AZD1222 recipients, several in all, had baseline seropositivity. The study reported that nearly half of spike-specific TCRs target unmutated variant regions. Repertoires were collected only later (after the peak T cell response had occurred). Most donors were white British and more were female, and clonal diversity was possibly underestimated.

Germline V gene lookup returns CDR1 SEHNR and CDR2 FQNEAQ (reference sequence). CDR3 length equals 14 residues. Trimming removed 3 bases from V and 7 bases from J; junction bases left unmatched: 4. Assay: immunoSEQ multiplex PCR; the TCRdb copy retains only in-frame clones and omits some. The table records 120,000 or so clones, 90% of them present only once. As concerns this clone: Its cognate antigen is unknown.

The sequences come from peripheral blood, collected on day 0 of AZD1222 vaccination. The clonotype comes from an adult in good health. The chain is built from TRBV7-9 and TRBJ2-1; 9 bases match TRBD2. Here the CDR3 reads CASSLGGRGNEQFF. The CDR3 nucleotides read TGTGCCAGCAGCTTGGGCGGGAGGGGAAATGAGCAGTTCTTC.